Included here is one T cell receptor beta chain sequence, with context. What it binds is not known. Expressed TCRB transcripts were sequenced because the isolated RNA had all been reverse transcribed beforehand. Here immunoSEQ multiplex PCR was the method, and the copy in TCRdb shows in-frame clones only, minus some. This repertoire shows 450,000 to 600,000 clones, around 30% found once; its top ten account for around 0.065%. This specimen comes from a study of beta chain features in type 1 diabetes. General study points: Naive, central memory and Treg TCRB repertoires appeared more alike in patients than in healthy donors.

The V segment lost 8 bases and the J segment 0 bases; nucleotides outside the gene matches: 5. CDR3 size: 15 residues. Germline CDR1 and CDR2: MGHDK and SYGVNS. Sequencing used naive CD4+ T cells from blood. The chain links TRBV25-1 to TRBJ1-4, with TRBD1 matching 8 bases. This receptor was taken from a man aged 18 to 29 in good health. In DNA form, the CDR3 reads TGTGCCAGCGGGGGGACAGGCGCAACTAATGAAAAACTGTTTTTT. Translated, it gives CASGGTGATNEKLFF. The variable domain in full, completed from reference TRBV25-1 and TRBJ1-4, reads EADIYQTPRYLVIGTGKKITLECSQTMGHDKMYWYQQDPGMELHLIHYSYGVNSTEKGDLSSESTVSRIRTEHFPLTLESARPSHTSQYLCASGGTGATNEKLFFGSGTQLSVL.